The clone carrying this TCR beta chain was seen ten or more times. Synthesis of cDNA was accomplished via 5'RACE employing 10-nucleotide random UMIs. TCRdb fed the 5' RACE reads into MiXCR, producing one record per CDR3 protein. Altogether roughly 45,000 distinct CDR3 sequences are present, 2.5% to 3.5% being singletons, with the ten largest covering approximately 15%. The source of the sample is a study of neurological immune-mediated disorders. V gave up 3 bases and J gave up 7 bases; unmatched junction bases: 6. Germline CDR1 is MDHEN and CDR2 is SYDVKM. The CDR3 consists of 15 residues. Sequenced material: PBMCs. The TCR originated in a woman aged 50 to 65 with multiple sclerosis. The chain is built from TRBV28 and TRBJ1-4; 9 bases line up with TRBD1. The chain's CDR3 is CASSLAGTGSEKLFF. The CDR3 DNA is TGTGCCAGCAGTTTGGCCGGGACAGGGTCTGAAAAACTGTTTTTT.